Presented here are 18 T cell receptor beta chains from one specimen sequenced in a study of blood T cell repertoires in COVID-19. Measured with immunoSEQ multiplex PCR; TCRdb has only the in-frame clones, and not every one. Here the sample spans 350,000 to 400,000 clones, more than 85% being singletons. Sequencing was carried out using PBMCs or T cells enriched from blood (not recorded which). The receptor source for this set is a woman in her 30s who had recovered from COVID-19.

CDR3: CASSLRGPGELFF. The CDR3 bases are TGTGCCAGCAGCTTAAGGGGGCCCGGGGAGCTGTTTTTT. The rearrangement uses TRBV5-4 and TRBJ2-2, with 7 bases that match TRBD1. Germline CDR1 and CDR2: SGHNT and YYREEE (reference sequence). The CDR3 covers 13 residues. V shed 2 bases and J 6 bases; nucleotides not matched to a gene: 1.

V and J are TRBV9 and TRBJ1-5, with D unclear. This CDR3 comprises 13 residues. Per the germline V gene, CDR1 is SGDLS and CDR2 is YYNGEE. V was shortened by 0 bases and J by 9 bases, with 10 bases between the two germline ends. CDR3: CASSVGSYPPQHF. The CDR3 DNA follows: TGTGCCAGCAGCGTAGGGTCCTATCCGCCCCAGCATTTT.

The rearrangement uses TRBV5-4 and TRBJ2-5, with 7 bases identical to TRBD2. V trimming: 5 bases; J trimming: 5 bases; junction bases outside the gene matches: 15. The CDR3 is 16 residues long. Germline V gene sequence: CDR1 SGHNT, CDR2 YYREEE (reference sequence). The CDR3 nucleotides read TGTGCCAGCAGTTCTCCTAGCGGTAGTCGGCATGAGACCCAGTACTTC. Translation: CASSSPSGSRHETQYF.

The V gene is TRBV15, the J gene TRBJ1-4, with D maybe TRBD1 (5 bases). This CDR3 has 13 residues. V lost 6 bases and J lost 7, with 12 bases in between. Germline CDR1 LNHNV, CDR2 YYDKDF (reference sequence). In DNA, the CDR3 is TGTGCCACCAGAGTACAGGCCGGTGAAAAACTGTTTTTT. Translating gives CATRVQAGEKLFF.

The rearrangement joins TRBV2 to TRBJ2-1; 10 nucleotides match TRBD1. The germline V gene has CDR1 SNHLY and CDR2 FYNNEI. The CDR3 loop spans 14 amino acids. V was clipped by 10 bases and J by 2 bases; unmatched bases: 5. The CDR3: CANTDRGPYNEQFF. CDR3 DNA sequence: TGTGCCAACACTGACAGGGGGCCCTACAATGAGCAGTTCTTC. Drawing the rest from reference TRBV2 and TRBJ2-1, the complete variable domain is EPEVTQTPSHQVTQMGQEVILRCVPISNHLYFYWYRQILGQKVEFLVSFYNNEISEKSEIFDDQFSVERPDGSNFTLKIRSTKLEDSAMYFCANTDRGPYNEQFFGPGTRLTVL.

The chain recombines TRBV6-7 with TRBJ2-7, with D maybe TRBD1 (6 bases). TRBV6-7 has ORF status, its function being uncertain. This CDR3 has 11 residues. V was pared by 8 bases and J by 12 bases, with 17 bases between. For the CDR3, the DNA is TGTGCCAGCCCCCGGTGGAGCAGGGGGTACTTC. This translates into CASPRWSRGYF.

The V and J genes are TRBV10-2 and TRBJ1-2; TRBD1 agrees at 9 bases. The CDR3 sequence is 13 residues long. Trimming cost V 6 bases and J 13 bases; bases outside gene matches: 12. CDR1 and CDR2 from the germline V gene are WSHSY and SAAADI. Here the CDR3 reads CASSVNPGQGPTF. The CDR3 DNA is TGCGCCAGCAGCGTGAACCCGGGACAGGGTCCCACCTTC.

This clone was seen only a few times. The chain uses TRBV27 and TRBJ2-2; D gene uncertain. The CDR3 is made up of 13 amino acids. From germline, CDR1 is MNHEY and CDR2 SMNVEV (reference sequence). Trimming removed 6 bases from V and 2 bases from J, with 7 bases in between. The CDR3 is CASSGFNTGELFF. The CDR3 nucleotides are TGTGCCAGCAGCGGGTTTAACACCGGGGAGCTGTTTTTT.

The gene calls are TRBV6-2 or TRBV6-3 and TRBJ2-1; 10 nucleotides agree with TRBD2. With V trimmed by 6 bases and J by 4 bases, 3 bases remained unmatched. Germline loops: CDR1 MNHEY, CDR2 SVGEGT. The CDR3 runs 14 residues. The CDR3 nucleotides read TGTGCCAGCAGCCGGACTAGCGGTTACAATGAGCAGTTCTTC. Amino acid sequence: CASSRTSGYNEQFF.

This rearrangement joins TRBV9 to TRBJ1-3; D gene ambiguous. V was trimmed by 1 base and J by 2 bases, leaving 10 bases between them. Germline CDR1 and CDR2: SGDLS and YYNGEE. This CDR3 comprises 15 residues. The CDR3 bases are TGTGCCAGCAGCGTAACAGCCCTAACTGGAAACACCATATATTTT. Protein: CASSVTALTGNTIYF.

The V and J genes are TRBV18 and TRBJ1-5; perhaps TRBD1 as D (5 bases). CDR1 is KGHSH, CDR2 LQKENI, per germline. Trimming shortened V by 4 bases and J by 5 bases, and 21 bases separated the two germline ends. There are 17 residues in the CDR3. DNA of the CDR3: TGTGCCAGCTCACTCGCCGAAACGTATCCAGGGTATCAGCCCCAGCATTTT. Its protein product is CASSLAETYPGYQPQHF.

The CDR3 bases are TGTGCCAGCAGCTTTATAGCGGGGGCCAGCACAGATACGCAGTATTTT. Translated, it gives CASSFIAGASTDTQYF. The V call is TRBV5-6, the J call TRBJ2-3; TRBD2 matches 9 bases. CDR1 is SGHDT and CDR2 is YYEEEE in the germline V gene. CDR3 size: 16 residues. V shed 2 bases, J shed 0 bases, and the junction held 4 bases outside the gene matches.

Only one count was recorded for this clone. DNA for the CDR3: TGTGCCAGCAGTGCCAGACAGGGGGATACGGGCTACACCTTC. This gives the protein CASSARQGDTGYTF. This rearrangement joins TRBV6-1 to TRBJ1-2, with 9 bases fitting TRBD1. The CDR3 spans 14 residues. The J segment lost 8 bases and the V segment lost 4 bases, leaving 8 bases of the junction unmatched. Germline CDR1 is MNHNS and CDR2 is SASEGT.

This chain uses TRBV3-1 (or the pseudogene TRBV3-2) with TRBJ1-1, with D possibly TRBD1 on 5 matching bases. The length of the CDR3 is 12 residues. Germline V gene sequence: CDR1 LGHDT, CDR2 YNNKEL (reference sequence). V lost 4 bases and J 10 bases, leaving 13 bases between the germline ends. In nucleotides, the CDR3 is TGTGCCAGCAGCCTACTTCAGGGTAGAGCTTTCTTT. Its protein is CASSLLQGRAFF.

The J gene is TRBJ1-5, the V gene TRBV30; D gene unclear. The CDR3 extends over 13 amino acids. Germline V gives CDR1 GTSNPN, CDR2 SVGIG (reference sequence). With 0 bases removed from V and 9 bases from J, the gap between germline ends came to 12 bases. The CDR3 sequence is CAWSVSGFGPQHF. In DNA form, the CDR3 reads TGTGCCTGGAGTGTTTCGGGTTTCGGGCCCCAGCATTTT.

This chain connects TRBV23-1 to TRBJ1-2; a weak D match, TRBD1 (5 bases). TRBV23-1 is annotated as an ORF whose role is uncertain. V lost 1 base and J 8 bases, leaving 17 bases between the germline ends. This CDR3 region has 15 residues. For the CDR3, the DNA is TGCGCCAGCAGTCAATTTTTACCAGGGATATACGGCTACACCTTC. It yields the protein CASSQFLPGIYGYTF.

CDR3 protein: CASSADSPNEQFF. CDR3 in DNA: TGTGCCAGCAGCGCGGACAGTCCCAATGAGCAGTTCTTC. V gene TRBV9 combines with J gene TRBJ2-1, with D possibly matching TRBD1 (6 bases). The CDR3 loop spans 13 amino acids. Germline lookup yields CDR1 SGDLS and CDR2 YYNGEE. V lost 3 bases and J lost 6, with 10 bases in between.

The CDR3 spells CASSDRADYGYTF. Here the CDR3 DNA reads TGTGCCAGCAGTGACAGGGCAGACTATGGCTACACCTTC. The chain recombines TRBV6-1 with TRBJ1-2, with D perhaps TRBD1 (5 bases). The length of the CDR3 is 13 residues. Germline V CDR1 and CDR2: MNHNS, SASEGT. Deletions cut 3 bases from V and 3 bases from J, with 8 bases between.